The present T cell receptor (beta chain) was sequenced within a study of CD8 T cells in ankylosing spondylitis. Whole-study findings and limits: Matched ankylosing spondylitis synovial fluid reportedly showed significant enrichment of disease-linked clones. Clones that were linked to disease were CD8+ and were relatively rare in peripheral blood. Earlier studies detected some motif variants in reactive arthritis synovial fluid and blood. Apparently characteristic of ankylosing spondylitis blood was a TCR beta motif (roughly eight highly homologous variants).

Each TCR beta library was made by quantitative 5'-RACE that incorporated molecular barcodes. TCRdb ran MiXCR on the 5' RACE reads and lists one entry per CDR3 protein. The repertoire holds 400,000 to 450,000 distinct CDR3 sequences, with over 15% as singletons. The CDR3 has 16 residues. The germline V gene has CDR1 SGHRS and CDR2 YFSETQ. V shed 3 bases and J 5 bases; nucleotides not matched to a gene: 8. Details on this clonotype: Its antigen is not known.

What was sequenced was blood, either unsorted or a sorted T cell fraction (not recorded which). This receptor was identified in a male donor with ankylosing spondylitis. The V call is TRBV5-1, the J call TRBJ2-3; 11 nucleotides align to TRBD1. CDR3 amino acids: CASSSLGQGGIDTQYF. In DNA form, the CDR3 reads TGCGCCAGCAGCTCCTTGGGACAGGGGGGAATAGATACGCAGTATTTT.